This T cell receptor beta chain appears in the sequencing data of a study of OX40 agonist ivuxolimab in advanced cancers. On the study more broadly: Administration of intravenous ivuxolimab to patients occurred every 2 weeks at 0.01 to 10 mg/kg.

Some clones are missing from TCRdb's copy, which holds only in-frame ones; the method was immunoSEQ multiplex PCR. This table has tens of thousands of clones, approximately 91% appearing once. Study-level points and caveats: Averaging showed that CD8+ T cells had more expanded clones than CD4+ did. In the expanded peripheral T cells, antigen specificity was never determined. Doses of 0.1 to 3.0 mg/kg were accompanied by clonal expansion of CD4+ and CD8+ blood T cells by week 6.

Germline V CDR1 and CDR2: MDHEN, SYDVKM. V was cut by 11 bases and J by 2 bases, with 15 bases left in between. The CDR3 is made up of 14 amino acids. Comments on this clone: Its target is unknown.

The gene calls are TRBV28 and TRBJ2-2; D could derive from TRBD1 or TRBD2 (5 bases each). The sequencing here drew on CD4+ or CD8+ T cells sorted from blood, taken in a trial of the OX40 agonist ivuxolimab. The receptor's source is an adult with an advanced solid tumor such as melanoma, head and neck, liver or kidney cancer. For the CDR3, the DNA is TGTGCCTACCGTAGTGGGGGTAACACCGGGGAGCTGTTTTTT. It translates to CAYRSGGNTGELFF.